The next 25 T cell receptor beta chains were all read from a single sample in a study of T cell repertoires in cytomegalovirus infection. Their recognized antigens are unknown. In TCRdb, the reads were re-called with MiXCR into one record per CDR3 protein. The data contain about 570,000 distinct CDR3 sequences, 35% to 50% of them singletons. The sample in question was cultured PBMCs, obtained from culture after CMV antigen stimulation. All receptors come from a human donor in good health (CMV status not recorded). Some clones in this sample may be carry-over from other donors' samples.

With respect to this clonotype: Given the absence of the conserved phenylalanine or tryptophan at the CDR3 end, a read error is likely. The genes are TRBV19 and TRBJ2-1; D unresolved. Germline CDR1 reads LNHDA; CDR2 reads SQIVND (reference sequence). Trimming removed 2 bases at V and 8 bases at J, with 4 bases between. The CDR3 contains 11 residues. This CDR3 is CASSIWDEQFL. For the CDR3, the DNA is TGTGCCAGTAGTATATGGGATGAGCAGTTCCTC.

V is TRBV7-8 and J is TRBJ2-2, with 10 bases identical to TRBD2. V dropped 4 bases and J dropped 9; count of bases not matched to a gene: 8. The CDR3 has 15 residues. CDR1 is SGHVS and CDR2 is FQNEAQ in the germline V gene. The CDR3 DNA is TGTGCCAGCAGCTCCTTGGGTAGCGGGGGGTGGGAGCTGTTTTTT. This sequence encodes CASSSLGSGGWELFF. Complete variable domain (other parts from reference TRBV7-8 and TRBJ2-2): GAGVSQSPRYKVAKRGQDVALRCDPISGHVSLFWYQQALGQGPEFLTYFQNEAQLDKSGLPSDRFFAERPEGSVSTLKIQRTQQEDSAVYLCASSSLGSGGWELFFGEGSRLTVL.

This clonotype has only a few counts. The chain carries TRBV10-2 and TRBJ2-3, with D perhaps TRBD2 (6 bases). CDR1 and CDR2 from the germline V gene are WSHSY and SAAADI. This CDR3 contains 16 residues. The V end lost 8 bases, the J end lost 4 bases, and 22 bases lay between the germline ends. CDR3 protein: CASGEDLMGGADTQYF. In DNA form, the CDR3 reads TGCGCCAGCGGGGAAGACCTTATGGGGGGTGCAGATACGCAGTATTTT.

The table lists this clonotype with a count of one. The chain joins TRBV15 to TRBJ2-3; 9 nucleotides line up with TRBD2. Losses at the gene ends were 5 bases for V and 6 bases for J; bases not matched to a gene: 21. CDR3 size: 19 residues. The germline V gene encodes CDR1 LNHNV and CDR2 YYDKDF (reference sequence). In DNA, the CDR3 is TGTGCCACCAGCTACCCCGGGACTAGCCCAACCCGTGGGGGTGATACGCAGTATTTT. Protein sequence: CATSYPGTSPTRGGDTQYF.

The chain carries TRBV7-6 and TRBJ2-1; D call uncertain. The CDR3 extends over 13 amino acids. CDR1 SGHVS and CDR2 FNYEAQ come from the germline V gene. The germline V and J ends were trimmed by 4 bases and 4 bases, with 8 bases remaining between them. The CDR3 DNA reads as TGTGCCAGCAGCTCCGACGGATACAATGAGCAGTTCTTC. Residues: CASSSDGYNEQFF.

This clonotype was picked up many times. This chain links TRBV7-6 with TRBJ2-1; 7 nucleotides match TRBD2. The CDR3 loop spans 15 amino acids. Trimming at V came to 5 bases and at J to 3 bases, leaving 7 bases not matched to a gene. Germline V lookup: CDR1 SGHVS, CDR2 FNYEAQ. The DNA for the CDR3 is TGTGCCAGCAGCAATCCTCAGCGGGGCTACAATGAGCAGTTCTTC. Its translation: CASSNPQRGYNEQFF.

The gene calls are TRBV7-9 and TRBJ1-5, with D tentatively TRBD1 (5 bases). This CDR3 contains 14 residues. Deletions cut 5 bases from V and 7 bases from J, with 15 bases between. The germline V gene has CDR1 SEHNR and CDR2 FQNEAQ (reference sequence). In DNA, the CDR3 is TGTGCCAGCAGCCGAGACAGCGTCGGGCAGCCCCAGCATTTT. Translated, it gives CASSRDSVGQPQHF. The full variable domain, its missing parts supplied by reference TRBV7-9 and TRBJ1-5, is DTGVSQNPRHKITKRGQNVTFRCDPISEHNRLYWYRQTLGQGPEFLTYFQNEAQLEKSRLLSDRFSAERPKGSFSTLEIQRTEQGDSAMYLCASSRDSVGQPQHFGDGTRLSIL.

This sequence joins TRBV7-2 and TRBJ1-1, with unresolved D. V gave up 3 bases and J gave up 8 bases, with 13 bases separating them. CDR1 is SGHTA, CDR2 FQGNSA, per germline. The CDR3 covers 13 residues. CDR3 amino acids: CASSFPNGEEAFF. The CDR3, as DNA: TGTGCCAGCAGCTTCCCGAATGGGGAAGAAGCTTTCTTT.

The gene calls are TRBV12-3 or TRBV12-4 and TRBJ2-2, with 8 nucleotides matching TRBD1. J was trimmed by 4 bases and V by 1 base; bases with no gene match: 2. CDR3 size: 15 residues. CDR3 DNA sequence: TGTGCCAGCAGTTTAGGGACAGGGTTCACCGGGGAGCTGTTTTTT. This translates into CASSLGTGFTGELFF.

This clonotype was seen once. V is TRBV12-3 or TRBV12-4 and J is TRBJ2-1; a possible D gene is TRBD1 (6 bases). The CDR3 is 14 residues long. V lost 6 bases and J lost 13, with 22 bases in between. CDR3 sequence (DNA): TGTGCCAGCAGCCCATTCCGCACAAACAGGGAACAGTTCTTC. This gives the protein CASSPFRTNREQFF.

This clonotype was observed a handful of times. The chain combines TRBV7-2 with TRBJ2-3; D not certain. In germline, CDR1 is SGHTA, CDR2 FQGNSA. The CDR3 totals 14 residues. The germline V and J ends were trimmed by 2 bases and 8 bases, with 14 bases remaining between them. The chain's CDR3 is CASSLSLVDGTQYF. The CDR3 DNA is TGTGCCAGCAGCTTATCTTTGGTAGATGGTACGCAGTATTTT.

The chain has TRBV11-2 and TRBJ2-3; unclear D gene. This CDR3 region has 15 residues. Germline values: CDR1 SGHAT, CDR2 FQNNGV. The V and J ends lost 2 bases and 2 bases respectively, with 11 bases between them. This chain's CDR3 is CASSLIIGNTDTQYF. CDR3 coding DNA: TGTGCCAGCAGCTTAATAATAGGGAACACAGATACGCAGTATTTT. Drawing the rest from reference TRBV11-2 and TRBJ2-3, the complete variable domain is EAGVAQSPRYKIIEKRQSVAFWCNPISGHATLYWYQQILGQGPKLLIQFQNNGVVDDSQLPKDRFSAERLKGVDSTLKIQPAKLEDSAVYLCASSLIIGNTDTQYFGPGTRLTVL.

This clonotype was counted only a few times. V usage is TRBV7-2 and J usage is TRBJ2-2; 7 bases are shared with TRBD2. This CDR3 spans 14 amino acids. Germline loops: CDR1 SGHTA, CDR2 FQGNSA. Trimming took 9 bases from V and 3 from J; bases not matched to a gene: 7. CDR3 sequence reads: CASEAGLHTGELFF. The CDR3 coding sequence is TGTGCCAGTGAAGCGGGACTCCACACCGGGGAGCTGTTTTTT.

The table lists this clonotype with a count of one. The rearrangement links TRBV19 to TRBJ2-3; no reliable D call. The germline gives CDR1 LNHDA, CDR2 SQIVND (reference sequence). V was clipped by 4 bases and J by 3 bases, with 8 bases between them. There are 13 residues in the CDR3. The chain's CDR3 is CASSTPGTDTQYF. Written as DNA, the CDR3 is TGTGCCAGTAGTACGCCCGGGACAGATACGCAGTATTTT.

This clonotype turned up a few times. CDR3 nucleotides: TGTGCCAGCAGTTACATCTCCACTGAGGGGGGGAATGAGCAGTTCTTC. Translated: CASSYISTEGGNEQFF. This chain connects TRBV6-5 to TRBJ2-1; possibly TRBD2 for D (7 bases). The CDR3 extends over 16 amino acids. V lost 2 bases and J lost 7, with 18 bases in between. Germline loops: CDR1 MNHEY, CDR2 SVGAGI.

About this clonotype: Since a much larger clone is just one base distant, this may be a read error. The chain recombines TRBV7-8 with TRBJ2-1; a possible D gene is TRBD1 (5 bases). V lost 4 bases, J lost 10 bases, and 8 bases lay in between. Germline lookup yields CDR1 SGHVS and CDR2 FQNEAQ. The CDR3 extends over 11 amino acids. Written as DNA, the CDR3 is TGTGCCAGCAGCTCCCGGACAGAGCAGTTCTTC. It translates to CASSSRTEQFF.

This clonotype was counted a few times. The chain joins TRBV28 to TRBJ1-3, with D possibly being TRBD1 (5 bases). Germline values: CDR1 MDHEN, CDR2 SYDVKM. V lost 7 bases and J 3 bases, leaving 19 bases between the germline ends. The CDR3 spans 16 residues. DNA for the CDR3: TGTGCCAGCACCGGGCCGGGGGGTCAGGGTGGAAACACCATATATTTT. This sequence encodes CASTGPGGQGGNTIYF.

This chain connects TRBV7-9 to TRBJ2-5; D gene uncertain. The CDR3 covers 14 residues. The V gene lost 5 bases and the J gene lost 1 base, with 11 bases spanning the gap. Germline V gives CDR1 SEHNR, CDR2 FQNEAQ (reference sequence). The CDR3 region is CASSPIWGQETQYF. CDR3 sequence (DNA): TGTGCCAGCAGCCCTATTTGGGGCCAAGAGACCCAGTACTTC.

This clonotype showed up just a few times. This rearrangement joins TRBV7-2 to TRBJ1-2; a possible D gene is TRBD1 (6 bases). Looked up from germline, CDR1 is SGHTA and CDR2 is FQGNSA. This CDR3 region has 15 residues. Trimming left V 1 base short and J 6 bases short, with 15 bases between. The CDR3 nucleotides are TGTGCCAGCAGCTTAGGTGTGGGGGCTTTCAATGGCTACACCTTC. This codes for CASSLGVGAFNGYTF.

The chain joins TRBV7-9 to TRBJ2-7, with 9 bases matching TRBD1. Germline lookup yields CDR1 SEHNR and CDR2 FQNEAQ (reference sequence). V lost 3 bases, J lost 5 bases, and 5 bases stayed unmatched. This CDR3 comprises 14 residues. CDR3 nucleotides: TGTGCCAGCAGCTTGACAGGGGGTGACGACGAGCAGTACTTC. This codes for CASSLTGGDDEQYF.

V usage is TRBV10-3 and J usage is TRBJ1-5, with D unresolved. From germline, CDR1 is ENHRY and CDR2 SYGVKD. With 3 bases removed from V and 6 bases from J, the gap between germline ends came to 9 bases. CDR3 size: 13 residues. CDR3 sequence: CAISERYGQPQHF. DNA of the CDR3: TGTGCCATCAGTGAACGGTATGGTCAGCCCCAGCATTTT.

The chain combines TRBV7-8 with TRBJ2-5; D unclear. CDR1 is SGHVS, CDR2 FQNEAQ, per germline. Trimming took off 7 bases at V and 3 bases at J, with 18 bases between the two ends. This CDR3 has 15 residues. The CDR3 spells CASNPRGGMKETQYF. The DNA of the CDR3 is TGTGCCAGCAACCCCCGTGGCGGCATGAAAGAGACCCAGTACTTC. Complete variable domain (other parts from reference TRBV7-8 and TRBJ2-5): GAGVSQSPRYKVAKRGQDVALRCDPISGHVSLFWYQQALGQGPEFLTYFQNEAQLDKSGLPSDRFFAERPEGSVSTLKIQRTQQEDSAVYLCASNPRGGMKETQYFGPGTRLLVL.

This clonotype came up a few times. The CDR3 coding sequence is TGTGCCAGCAGCGCGGCACAGGGGGCGAATTCACCCCTCCACTTT. Translation: CASSAAQGANSPLHF. V is TRBV7-6 and J is TRBJ1-6, with 9 bases matching TRBD1. Per germline, CDR1 SGHVS and CDR2 FNYEAQ. CDR3 length: 15 amino acids. Trimming cost V 5 bases and J 7 bases; bases outside gene matches: 6. Based on the CDR3 plus reference TRBV7-6 and TRBJ1-6, the full variable domain is GAGVSQSPRYKVTKRGQDVALRCDPISGHVSLYWYRQALGQGPEFLTYFNYEAQQDKSGLPNDRFSAERPEGSISTLTIQRTEQRDSAMYRCASSAAQGANSPLHFGNGTRLTVT.

This clonotype was seen more than once but under ten times. This chain joins TRBV7-6 and TRBJ1-1; D gene uncertain. The V end was cut by 5 bases, the J end by 1 base, with 8 bases between. In germline, CDR1 is SGHVS, CDR2 FNYEAQ. This CDR3 has 13 amino acids. CDR3 coding DNA: TGTGCCAGCAGCGATCAGCAGAACACTGAAGCTTTCTTT. Its protein product is CASSDQQNTEAFF.

This clonotype was recorded a few times. This sequence joins TRBV20-1 and TRBJ2-3; no definite D call. Trimming cost V 0 bases and J 0 bases, with 13 bases left between them. Germline V lookup: CDR1 DFQATT, CDR2 SNEGSKA (reference sequence). The CDR3 length is 16 residues. The CDR3 loop is CSARDLRKPSTDTQYF. The CDR3 DNA reads TGCAGTGCTAGAGATTTGAGGAAACCGAGCACAGATACGCAGTATTTT.